The following is a TCR beta chain sequence with its context. The entry originates in a study of cytomegalovirus exposure and HLA in healthy donors. Germline V gives CDR1 MNHNY, CDR2 SVGAGI (reference sequence). V lost 11 bases, J lost 5 bases, and 12 bases lay in between. The CDR3 extends over 11 amino acids. The protocol was immunoSEQ multiplex PCR, while the TCRdb copy is restricted to in-frame clones and leaves out a portion. The repertoire holds around 350,000 clones, with more than 80% as singletons. J is TRBJ2-5 and V is TRBV6-6, with D uncertain. The origin of this receptor is a woman aged 18-30 years in good health and CMV-seronegative. Material: PBMCs. DNA for the CDR3: TGTGCCTGCGCGGTGAAGGAGACCCAGTACTTC. Its translation is CACAVKETQYF.